This entry concerns a single T cell receptor (beta chain). Its antigen is unidentified. The source of the sample is a study of blood T cells in healthy people across ages. Study-wide results and limits: A conclusive naive versus antigen-experienced comparison was prevented by the unsorted PBMCs.

Deletions cut 0 bases from V and 1 base from J, with 6 bases between. The CDR3 contains 15 residues. From germline, CDR1 is MNHNS and CDR2 SASEGT. Primed by a sample-barcoded 5' primer and a J-beta primer mix, a second PCR proceeded for about 7 to 11 cycles. MiXCR was run by TCRdb on the 5' RACE reads, yielding one entry per CDR3 protein. Among approximately 780,000 distinct CDR3 sequences, around 25% were seen once, and the ten largest hold 3%. This same sample was also part of a study on T cells of mothers and their children. From that paper: A few healthy Caucasian mothers, along with their six children, served as the donors. Over 8.5 million TCR beta CDR3 reads were obtained from each mother, and 3 million to 3.5 million from each child.

The source material was blood. This receptor was identified in a boy younger than 18 in good health. The chain recombines TRBV6-1 with TRBJ2-2; the D is unclear. For the CDR3, the DNA is TGTGCCAGCAGTGAAGCCTTAGTGAACACCGGGGAGCTGTTTTTT. Its translation: CASSEALVNTGELFF.